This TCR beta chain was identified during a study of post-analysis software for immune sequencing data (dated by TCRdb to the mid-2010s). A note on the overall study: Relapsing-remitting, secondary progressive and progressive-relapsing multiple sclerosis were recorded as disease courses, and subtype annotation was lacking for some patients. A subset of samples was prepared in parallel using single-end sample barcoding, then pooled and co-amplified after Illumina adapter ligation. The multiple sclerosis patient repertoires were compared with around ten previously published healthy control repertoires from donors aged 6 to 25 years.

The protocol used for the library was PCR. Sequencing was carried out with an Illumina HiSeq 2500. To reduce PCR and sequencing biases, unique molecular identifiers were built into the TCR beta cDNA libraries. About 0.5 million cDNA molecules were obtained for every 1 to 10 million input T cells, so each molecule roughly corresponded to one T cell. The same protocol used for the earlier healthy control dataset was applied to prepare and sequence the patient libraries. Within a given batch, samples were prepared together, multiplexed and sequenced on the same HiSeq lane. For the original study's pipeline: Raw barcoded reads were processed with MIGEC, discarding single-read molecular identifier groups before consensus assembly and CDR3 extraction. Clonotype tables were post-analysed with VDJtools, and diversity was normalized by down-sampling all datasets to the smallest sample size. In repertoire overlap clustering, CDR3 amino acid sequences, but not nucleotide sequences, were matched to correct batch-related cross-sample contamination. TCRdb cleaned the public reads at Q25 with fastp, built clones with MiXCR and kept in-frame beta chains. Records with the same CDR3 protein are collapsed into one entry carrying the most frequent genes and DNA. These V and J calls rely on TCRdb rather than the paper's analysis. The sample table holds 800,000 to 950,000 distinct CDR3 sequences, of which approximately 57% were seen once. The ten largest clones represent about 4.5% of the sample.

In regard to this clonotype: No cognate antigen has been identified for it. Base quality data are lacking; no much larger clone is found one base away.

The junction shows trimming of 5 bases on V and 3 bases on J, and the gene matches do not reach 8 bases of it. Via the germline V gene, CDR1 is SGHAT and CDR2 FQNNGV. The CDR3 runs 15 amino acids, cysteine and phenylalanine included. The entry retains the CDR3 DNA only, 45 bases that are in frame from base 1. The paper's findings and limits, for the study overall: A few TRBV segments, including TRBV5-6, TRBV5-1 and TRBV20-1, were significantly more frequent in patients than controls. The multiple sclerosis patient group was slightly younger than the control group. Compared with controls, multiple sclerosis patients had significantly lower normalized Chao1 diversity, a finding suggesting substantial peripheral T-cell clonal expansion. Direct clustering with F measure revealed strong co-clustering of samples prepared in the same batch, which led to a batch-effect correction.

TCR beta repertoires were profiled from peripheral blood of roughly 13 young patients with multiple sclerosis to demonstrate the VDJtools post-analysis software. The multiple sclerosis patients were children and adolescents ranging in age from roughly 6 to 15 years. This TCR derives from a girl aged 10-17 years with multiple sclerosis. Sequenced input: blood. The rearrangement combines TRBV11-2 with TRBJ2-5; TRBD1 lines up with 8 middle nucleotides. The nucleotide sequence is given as TGTGCCAGCAGCCGGCCCCGGACAGGGAAAGAGACCCAGTACTTC. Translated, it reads CASSRPRTGKETQYF. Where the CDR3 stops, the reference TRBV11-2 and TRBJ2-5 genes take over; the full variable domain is EAGVAQSPRYKIIEKRQSVAFWCNPISGHATLYWYQQILGQGPKLLIQFQNNGVVDDSQLPKDRFSAERLKGVDSTLKIQPAKLEDSAVYLCASSRPRTGKETQYFGPGTRLLVL.